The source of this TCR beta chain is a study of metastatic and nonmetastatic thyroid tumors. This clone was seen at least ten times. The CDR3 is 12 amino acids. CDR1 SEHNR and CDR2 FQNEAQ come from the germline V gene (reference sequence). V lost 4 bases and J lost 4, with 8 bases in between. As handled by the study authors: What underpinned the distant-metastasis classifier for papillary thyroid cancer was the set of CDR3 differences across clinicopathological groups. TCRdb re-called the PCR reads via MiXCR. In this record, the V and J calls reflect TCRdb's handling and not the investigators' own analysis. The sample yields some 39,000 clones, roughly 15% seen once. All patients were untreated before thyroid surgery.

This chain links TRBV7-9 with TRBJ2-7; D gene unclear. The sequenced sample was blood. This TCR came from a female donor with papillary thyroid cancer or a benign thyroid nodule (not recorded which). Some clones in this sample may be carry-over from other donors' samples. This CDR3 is CASSSYSYEQYF. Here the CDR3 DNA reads TGTGCCAGCAGCTCCTACAGTTACGAGCAGTACTTC. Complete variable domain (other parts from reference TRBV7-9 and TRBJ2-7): DTGVSQNPRHKITKRGQNVTFRCDPISEHNRLYWYRQTLGQGPEFLTYFQNEAQLEKSRLLSDRFSAERPKGSFSTLEIQRTEQGDSAMYLCASSSYSYEQYFGPGTRLTVT.